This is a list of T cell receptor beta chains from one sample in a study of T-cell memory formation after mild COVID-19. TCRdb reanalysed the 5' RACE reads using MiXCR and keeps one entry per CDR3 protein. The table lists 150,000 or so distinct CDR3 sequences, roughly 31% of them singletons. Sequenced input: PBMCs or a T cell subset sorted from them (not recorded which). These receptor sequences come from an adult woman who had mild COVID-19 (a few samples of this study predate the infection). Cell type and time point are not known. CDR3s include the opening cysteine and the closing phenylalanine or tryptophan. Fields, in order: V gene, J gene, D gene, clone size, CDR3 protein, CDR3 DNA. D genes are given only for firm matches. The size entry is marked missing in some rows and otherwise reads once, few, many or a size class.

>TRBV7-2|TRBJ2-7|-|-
CASSREYRVSEQYF
TGTGCCAGCAGCCGGGAATACAGGGTTTCCGAGCAGTACTTC
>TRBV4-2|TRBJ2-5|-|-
CASSQDGGPQETQYF
TGTGCCAGCAGCCAAGATGGCGGACCTCAAGAGACCCAGTACTTC
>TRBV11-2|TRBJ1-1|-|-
CASSLGPGTEAFF
TGTGCCAGCAGCTTAGGACCGGGCACTGAAGCTTTCTTT
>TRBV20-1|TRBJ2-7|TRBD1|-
CSALRDRGIGEQYF
TGCAGTGCGCTCCGGGACAGGGGAATTGGCGAGCAGTACTTC
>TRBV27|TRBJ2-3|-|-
CASSLRTDIATDTQYF
TGTGCCAGCAGTTTAAGGACAGACATCGCGACAGATACGCAGTATTTT
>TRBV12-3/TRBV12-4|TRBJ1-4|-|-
CASSSTSGPPNEKLFF
TGTGCCAGCAGCTCAACCTCCGGGCCCCCTAATGAAAAACTGTTTTTT
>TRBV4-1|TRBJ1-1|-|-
CASSALGLEAFF
TGCGCCAGCAGCGCGTTAGGGCTAGAAGCTTTCTTT
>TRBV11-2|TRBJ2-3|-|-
CASSSFDLGVTPRDTQYF
TGTGCCAGCAGCTCCTTCGATCTGGGGGTCACCCCAAGGGATACGCAGTATTTT
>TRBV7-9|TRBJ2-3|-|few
CASSLRGVTTDTQYF
TGTGCCAGCAGCCTCCGGGGAGTAACCACAGATACGCAGTATTTT
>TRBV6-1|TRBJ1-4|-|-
CALLTDTNEKLFF
TGTGCCCTACTGACGGACACGAATGAAAAACTGTTTTTT
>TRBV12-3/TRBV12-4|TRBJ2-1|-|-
CASSLAESRGQFF
TGTGCCAGCAGTTTAGCTGAAAGTCGTGGGCAGTTCTTC
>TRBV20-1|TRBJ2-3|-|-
CSVTDPGAQYF
TGCAGTGTTACCGACCCCGGGGCGCAGTATTTT
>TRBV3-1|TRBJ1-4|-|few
CASSPTGGLSEKLFF
TGTGCCAGCAGCCCGACCGGGGGGCTTAGTGAAAAACTGTTTTTT
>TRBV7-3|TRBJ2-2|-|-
CASSPHREWPGELFF
TGTGCCAGCAGCCCTCACAGGGAGTGGCCCGGGGAGCTGTTTTTT
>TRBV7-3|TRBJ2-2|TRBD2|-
CASAVAGGTGELFF
TGTGCCAGCGCCGTAGCGGGGGGTACCGGGGAGCTGTTTTTT
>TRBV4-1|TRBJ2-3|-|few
CASSQGGAMDTQYF
TGCGCCAGCAGCCAAGGCGGGGCTATGGATACGCAGTATTTT
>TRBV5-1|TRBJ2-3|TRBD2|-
CASSIRTSLDTQYF
TGCGCCAGCAGCATCCGGACTAGTCTAGATACGCAGTATTTT
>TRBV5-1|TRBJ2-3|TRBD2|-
CASSLVAGGPEDTQYF
TGCGCCAGCAGCTTGGTAGCGGGGGGGCCGGAAGATACGCAGTATTTT
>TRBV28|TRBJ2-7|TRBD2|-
CASSQRTSGTSYEQYF
TGTGCCAGCAGTCAGAGGACTAGCGGGACTTCCTACGAGCAGTACTTC
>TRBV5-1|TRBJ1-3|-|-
CASSSEGGNTIYF
TGCGCCAGCAGCTCGGAGGGGGGAAACACCATATATTTT
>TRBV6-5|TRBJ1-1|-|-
CASSYSSGLNTEAFF
TGTGCCAGCAGTTACTCCTCGGGGCTGAACACTGAAGCTTTCTTT
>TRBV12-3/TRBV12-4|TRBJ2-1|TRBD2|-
CASSLAGGRTFSEQFF
TGTGCCAGCAGTTTAGCAGGCGGGAGAACTTTTAGTGAGCAGTTCTTC
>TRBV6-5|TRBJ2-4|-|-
CASSSPGQGINIQYF
TGTGCCAGCAGCTCCCCGGGGCAGGGGATAAACATTCAGTACTTC